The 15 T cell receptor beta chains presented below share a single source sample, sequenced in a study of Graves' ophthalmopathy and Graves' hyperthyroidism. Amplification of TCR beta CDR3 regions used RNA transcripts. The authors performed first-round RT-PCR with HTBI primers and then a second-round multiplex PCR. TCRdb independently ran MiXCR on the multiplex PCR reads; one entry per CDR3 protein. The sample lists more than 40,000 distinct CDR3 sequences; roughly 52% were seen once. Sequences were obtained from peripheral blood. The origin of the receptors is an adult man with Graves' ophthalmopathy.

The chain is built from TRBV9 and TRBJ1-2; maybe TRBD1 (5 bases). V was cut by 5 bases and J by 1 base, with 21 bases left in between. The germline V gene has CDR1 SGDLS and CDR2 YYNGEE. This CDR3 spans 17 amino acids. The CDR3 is CASRGSTGGWDNYGYTF. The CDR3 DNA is TGTGCCAGCAGGGGGAGTACCGGGGGGTGGGATAACTATGGCTACACCTTC.

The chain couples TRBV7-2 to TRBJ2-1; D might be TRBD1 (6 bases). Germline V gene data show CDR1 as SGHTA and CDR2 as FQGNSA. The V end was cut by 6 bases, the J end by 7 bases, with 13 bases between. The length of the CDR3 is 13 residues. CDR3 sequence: CASSVQGTNEQFF. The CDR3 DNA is TGTGCCAGCAGTGTTCAGGGGACGAATGAGCAGTTCTTC.

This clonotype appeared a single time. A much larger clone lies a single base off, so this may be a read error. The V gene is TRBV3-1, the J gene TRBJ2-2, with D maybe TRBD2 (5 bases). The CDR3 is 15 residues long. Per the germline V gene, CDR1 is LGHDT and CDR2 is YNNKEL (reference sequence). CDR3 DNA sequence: TGTGCCAGCAGACGACATGGTACGAACACCGGGGAGCTGTGTTTT. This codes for CASRRHGTNTGELCF.

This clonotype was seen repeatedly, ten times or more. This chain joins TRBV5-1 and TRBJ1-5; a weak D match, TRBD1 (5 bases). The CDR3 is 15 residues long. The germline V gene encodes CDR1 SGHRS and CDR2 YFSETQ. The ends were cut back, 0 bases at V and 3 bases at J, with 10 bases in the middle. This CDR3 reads CASSLDGAVNQPQHF. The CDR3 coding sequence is TGCGCCAGCAGCTTGGACGGGGCCGTCAATCAGCCCCAGCATTTT.

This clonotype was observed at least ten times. CDR3 loop: CASSYPPWRERGYNEQFF. CDR3 coding DNA: TGTGCCAGCAGTTACCCCCCCTGGCGGGAGCGCGGCTACAATGAGCAGTTCTTC. V usage is TRBV6-6 and J usage is TRBJ2-1, with TRBD2 matching over 7 bases. The CDR3 is 18 amino acids. The V and J ends lost 2 bases and 3 bases, in that order; junction bases with no gene match: 13. Germline assignment: CDR1 MNHNY and CDR2 SVGAGI (reference sequence).

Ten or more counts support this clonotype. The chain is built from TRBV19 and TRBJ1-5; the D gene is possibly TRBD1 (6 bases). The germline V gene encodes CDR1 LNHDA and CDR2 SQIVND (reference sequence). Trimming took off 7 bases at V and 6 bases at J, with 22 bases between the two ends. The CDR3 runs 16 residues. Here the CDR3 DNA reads TGTGCCAGTAAATTTAGTCCAGGGGAATTCGGTCAGCCCCAGCATTTT. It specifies CASKFSPGEFGQPQHF.

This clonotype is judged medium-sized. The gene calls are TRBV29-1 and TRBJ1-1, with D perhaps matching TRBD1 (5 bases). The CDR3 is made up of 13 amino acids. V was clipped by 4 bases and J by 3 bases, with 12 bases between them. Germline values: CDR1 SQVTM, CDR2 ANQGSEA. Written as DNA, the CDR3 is TGCAGCGTTGTGGTTATGGGGGACACTGAAGCTTTCTTT. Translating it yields CSVVVMGDTEAFF.

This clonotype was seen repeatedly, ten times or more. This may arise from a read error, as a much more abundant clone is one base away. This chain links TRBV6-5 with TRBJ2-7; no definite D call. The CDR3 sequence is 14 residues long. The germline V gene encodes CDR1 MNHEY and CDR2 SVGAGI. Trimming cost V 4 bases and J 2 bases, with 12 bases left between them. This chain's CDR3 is CASSLTQSAYEQYF. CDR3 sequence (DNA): TGTGCCAGCAGTTTGACTCAAAGCGCCTACGAGCAGTACTTC.

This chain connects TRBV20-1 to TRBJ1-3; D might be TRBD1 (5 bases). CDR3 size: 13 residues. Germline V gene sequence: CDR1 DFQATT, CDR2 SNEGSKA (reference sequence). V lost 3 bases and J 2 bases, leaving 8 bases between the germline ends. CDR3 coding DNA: TGCAGTGCTAGCGGGGGACCTGGAAACACCATATATTTT. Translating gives CSASGGPGNTIYF.

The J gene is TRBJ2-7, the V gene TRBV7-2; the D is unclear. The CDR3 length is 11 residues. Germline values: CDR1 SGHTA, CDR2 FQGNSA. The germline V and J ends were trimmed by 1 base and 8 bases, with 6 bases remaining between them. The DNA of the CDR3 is TGTGCCAGCAGCTTAGGGGCACAGCAGTACTTC. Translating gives CASSLGAQQYF.

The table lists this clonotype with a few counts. Here the CDR3 reads CSARDGDQTYNSPLHF. CDR3 sequence (DNA): TGCAGTGCTAGAGATGGCGACCAAACCTATAATTCACCCCTCCACTTT. The chain carries TRBV20-1 and TRBJ1-6; no clear D. Germline CDR1 reads DFQATT; CDR2 reads SNEGSKA (reference sequence). Trimming took 0 bases from V and 2 from J, leaving 11 bases between them. This CDR3 region has 16 residues.

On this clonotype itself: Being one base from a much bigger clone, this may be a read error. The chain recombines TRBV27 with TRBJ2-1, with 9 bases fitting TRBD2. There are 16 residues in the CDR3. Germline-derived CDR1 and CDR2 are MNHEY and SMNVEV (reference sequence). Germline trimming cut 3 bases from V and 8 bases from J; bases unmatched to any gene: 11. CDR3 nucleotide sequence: TGTGCCAGCAGTTTTCGCACGGGACTAGCATACGATGAGCAGTTCTTC. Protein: CASSFRTGLAYDEQFF.

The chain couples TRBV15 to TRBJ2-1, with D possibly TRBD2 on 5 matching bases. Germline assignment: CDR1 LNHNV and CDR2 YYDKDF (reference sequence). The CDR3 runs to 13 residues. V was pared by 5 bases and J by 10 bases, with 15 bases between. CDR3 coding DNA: TGTGCCACCAGCGGGAGCGGAACCTACGAGCAGTTCTTC. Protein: CATSGSGTYEQFF.

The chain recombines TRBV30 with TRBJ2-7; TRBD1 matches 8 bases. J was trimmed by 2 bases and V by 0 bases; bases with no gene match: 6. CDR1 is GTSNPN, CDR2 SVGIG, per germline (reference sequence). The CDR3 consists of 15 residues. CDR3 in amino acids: CAWSVGGTGPYEQYF. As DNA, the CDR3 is TGTGCCTGGAGTGTAGGGGGGACAGGACCCTACGAGCAGTACTTC.

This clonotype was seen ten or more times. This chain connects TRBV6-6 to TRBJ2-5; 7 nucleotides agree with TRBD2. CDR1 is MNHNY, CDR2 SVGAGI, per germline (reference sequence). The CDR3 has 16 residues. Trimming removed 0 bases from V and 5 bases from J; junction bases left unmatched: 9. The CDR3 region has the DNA TGTGCCAGCAGTTACTCCCTAGCGGAGCCCTATGAGACCCAGTACTTC. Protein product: CASSYSLAEPYETQYF.